This paragraph covers one T cell receptor (beta chain) sequence. The antigen remains undetermined. The data were obtained in a study of shared clonotypes between healthy human individuals. Across the study: Three plates were used per donor for CD4 naive, three for CD4 memory, two for CD8 naive and one for CD8 memory. Study-level points and caveats: Of the naive CD4 clonotypes, around 5.2% were shared across several donors.

J was trimmed by 2 bases and V by 2 bases; bases with no gene match: 8. This CDR3 has 16 residues. CDR1 and CDR2 (germline): MGHRA, YSYEKL. Source study methods: ImmunoSEQ gave junction-only sequences without quality scores, so filtering differed. Assay used: immunoSEQ multiplex PCR; TCRdb lists only in-frame clones, some missing. That table gives V, J and clone size, and the DNA gave D and trimming. The sample contains 2.3 million or so clones, over 90% of which appear only once. CD4+ cell separation produced CD45RA+ naive and CD45RA-negative memory subsets. The sequenced sample consisted of naive CD4+ T cells from PBMCs. Subset meaning: CD45RA+ positively selected. This sequence joins TRBV4-1 and TRBJ1-2, with 7 bases identical to TRBD1. This TCR came from a man between 18 and 35 years old in good health. Some clones in this sample may be carry-over from other donors' samples. The CDR3 sequence: CASSQRRQGWNYGYTF. The CDR3 DNA is TGCGCCAGCAGCCAACGGAGACAGGGCTGGAACTATGGCTACACCTTC.